Described below is a single T cell receptor (beta chain) sequence and its context. What antigen it recognizes has not been identified. No base qualities exist here, and no much larger clone lies one base off it. These data come from a study of T cell responses to AZD1222 COVID-19 vaccine (dated by TCRdb to the early 2020s). A note on the overall study: Because spike-specific TCR depth and breadth did not differ between the two schedules, AZD1222 recipients who got a second dose at roughly 4 weeks were pooled with those who got a second dose at roughly 12 weeks. Trial participants were enrolled by age into 18-55, 56-69 and 70-plus year subgroups, with roughly 160, 29 and 62 TCR-sequenced participants respectively. A total of just over 230 trial participants underwent TCR sequencing, of whom 207 had received two doses of AZD1222 and around 25 had received two doses of the MenACWY control vaccine.

The CDR3 spans 12 residues, from the cysteine through the phenylalanine. Only CDR3 DNA is held: 36 bases, read in frame from base 1. Via the germline V gene, CDR1 is MRHNA and CDR2 SNTAGT. At the junction V is shortened by 10 bases and J by 1 base, with 8 bases in between. On the study overall, not on this receptor specifically: Most participants were white British and females outnumbered males, and the authors suggested that clonal diversity may have been underestimated. A significant rise in spike-specific TCR breadth and depth was observed after two AZD1222 doses relative to day 0 and relative to MenACWY recipients. Because no day 14 peak-response samples were available, the repertoires could be characterized only after the peak T cell response. In the small 56-69-year group, the increase in depth fell short of significance, most likely because of low power. Vaccine-associated CD4 TCRs spanned the whole spike protein, with dominant responses in regions 160-218 and 743-854. Epitopes outside the regions mutated in the B.1.351 and B.1.1.7 variants were reportedly recognized by nearly half of the unique spike-specific TCRs. Only a handful of AZD1222 recipients were SARS-CoV-2 seropositive at baseline, limiting conclusions about previously exposed vaccinees.

The CDR3 regions of human TCRbeta chains were analyzed by immunosequencing. The original methods were these. TCRs in the repertoires were matched against a reference library of SARS-CoV-2-specific TCRs that had been generated with the MIRA antigen-specificity platform. Breadth was defined as the fraction of unique TCRs that were SARS-CoV-2-associated. Depth was defined as the fraction of total T cells that were SARS-CoV-2-associated. Using the MIRA data, every spike-specific TCR was mapped to the spike region that the TCR reacted to and assigned to either a CD4 or a CD8 class. Log10-transformed breadth and depth values were compared by one-way ANOVA with Sidak's multiple comparisons tests. Held by TCRdb, this immuneACCESS table contains in-frame sequences only and omits some clones. Under half of the omission traces to an unresolved V gene where checked; the cause of the rest is unknown. V, J and clone size are those of that table, while D and trimming were read from the DNA. This sample holds roughly 110,000 clones; 87% were observed only once. Approximately 4.5% of the sample goes to the ten largest clones.

The time point label for this specimen denotes: baseline before first vaccination. Vaccinee samples came from UK trials COV001 and COV002, including a single-blind randomized controlled phase 2/3 trial of AZD1222 (ChAdOx1 nCoV-19) in healthy adults. For TCRbeta chain sequencing, PBMC samples were collected from trial participants at day 0 and at day 28 after the second dose. Rearrangement joined TRBV6-4 to TRBJ2-4; no confident D gene assignment can be made. Specimen: peripheral blood, collected on day 0 of AZD1222 vaccination. The receptor was isolated from an adult in good health. The sequenced DNA: TGTGCCAAAGGCGGTGCCAAAAACATTCAGTACTTC. This codes for CAKGGAKNIQYF.